This T cell receptor beta chain was captured by sequencing in a study of shared clonotypes between healthy human individuals. Background on the study: Three plates were used per donor for CD4 naive, three for CD4 memory, two for CD8 naive and one for CD8 memory. Study observations and caveats: Incompleteness in sorted-subset sequencing, despite large depth, was shown by rarefaction.

Germline loops: CDR1 SEHNR, CDR2 FQNEAQ (reference sequence). CDR3 length: 16 residues. J was trimmed by 0 bases and V by 4 bases; bases with no gene match: 7. The naive CD8 population came from CD45RO-negative cells selected for CCR7, without terminally differentiated effector memory CD45RA+ cells. Details on this clone: No antigen is known for it. Other DNA variants within this sample encode the same CDR3.

Measured with immunoSEQ multiplex PCR; TCRdb has only the in-frame clones, and not every one. This table holds about 2 million clones, about 95% found once. The TCR originated in a young man in good health. The J gene is TRBJ2-3, the V gene TRBV7-9, with TRBD2 matching over 7 bases. Specimen: naive CD8+ T cells sorted from blood. CDR3 region: CASSSLLAASTDTQYF. As DNA, the CDR3 is TGTGCCAGCAGCTCCCTGCTAGCGGCTAGCACAGATACGCAGTATTTT.